These 16 T cell receptor beta chains originate from one sample sequenced in a study of PD-1 blockade in mismatch repair-deficient tumors. Some clones are missing from TCRdb's copy, which holds only in-frame ones; the method was immunoSEQ multiplex PCR. The sample shows over 30,000 clones, roughly 80% of them seen only once. The sample was PBMCs, taken less than 7 weeks after starting pembrolizumab. Receptor source: an adult with mismatch repair-deficient cancer.

This chain uses TRBV27 with TRBJ2-5; 7 nucleotides line up with TRBD1. V dropped 5 bases and J dropped 2; count of bases not matched to a gene: 2. Germline values: CDR1 MNHEY, CDR2 SMNVEV (reference sequence). The CDR3 extends over 13 amino acids. In nucleotides, the CDR3 is TGTGCCAGCAGTCGACAGGGTCAAGAGACCCAGTACTTC. Translation: CASSRQGQETQYF.

This clone is a singleton in its sample. The rearrangement joins TRBV6-1 to TRBJ1-1; no firm D call. This CDR3 spans 14 amino acids. The V gene lost 9 bases and the J gene lost 4 bases, with 18 bases spanning the gap. Germline V gives CDR1 MNHNS, CDR2 SASEGT. CDR3 loop: CASGEGFWSTEAFF. The DNA of the CDR3 is TGTGCCAGTGGGGAGGGCTTTTGGAGCACTGAAGCTTTCTTT.

The CDR3 loop reads CASRITSADTQYF. DNA for the CDR3: TGTGCCAGCAGGATAACTAGCGCTGATACGCAGTATTTT. J is TRBJ2-3 and V is TRBV6-5, with TRBD2 matching over 7 bases. Trimming at V came to 6 bases and at J to 6 bases, leaving 6 bases not matched to a gene. The CDR3 is 13 amino acids. Per germline, CDR1 MNHEY and CDR2 SVGAGI.

J is TRBJ1-2 and V is TRBV7-8; a weak D match, TRBD1 (6 bases). The CDR3 consists of 18 residues. Between the trimmed V and J ends, which lost 0 bases and 8 bases, there was a span of 25 bases. Germline V gene lookup returns CDR1 SGHVS and CDR2 FQNEAQ. DNA for the CDR3: TGTGCCAGCAGCTTAGCAGGACGGACAGTTGCAGTAAGGGGAGGCTACACCTTC. This gives the protein CASSLAGRTVAVRGGYTF.

The CDR3 coding sequence is TGTGCCAGTAGTCACCTCGGACCCAGCGGGGAGACCCAGTACTTC. It encodes CASSHLGPSGETQYF. The chain combines TRBV19 with TRBJ2-5; TRBD2 might be the D (6 bases). V dropped 5 bases and J dropped 5 bases, with 18 bases sitting between them. The CDR3 totals 15 residues. The germline gives CDR1 LNHDA, CDR2 SQIVND (reference sequence).

The chain couples TRBV28 to TRBJ2-5, with D perhaps TRBD1 (6 bases). Gene TRBJ2-7 matches the end of the DNA better, so the J call may be wrong. Germline loops: CDR1 MDHEN, CDR2 SYDVKM. The CDR3 is 17 amino acids. CDR3 residues: CASSLYPQGQWGHEQYF. In nucleotides, the CDR3 is TGTGCCAGCAGTTTATACCCGCAGGGGCAGTGGGGCCACGAGCAGTACTTC.

This clone turned up a few times. The chain uses TRBV7-9 and TRBJ2-7, with 7 bases identical to TRBD2. Germline V gene lookup returns CDR1 SEHNR and CDR2 FQNEAQ (reference sequence). This CDR3 has 16 amino acids. J gave up 4 bases and V 5 bases, and 14 bases lay outside the gene matches. Here the CDR3 DNA reads TGTGCCAGCAGCCCGCCGGACGGGACTACCTGGTACGAGCAGTACTTC. Translating it yields CASSPPDGTTWYEQYF.

The chain joins TRBV15 to TRBJ2-7; 11 bases match TRBD2. The CDR3 runs to 15 residues. The germline V gene has CDR1 LNHNV and CDR2 YYDKDF (reference sequence). V shed 1 base, J shed 7 bases, and the junction held 6 bases outside the gene matches. The CDR3 here is CATSRATSGMIEQYF. In DNA form, the CDR3 reads TGTGCCACCAGCAGAGCGACTAGCGGGATGATAGAGCAGTACTTC.

This clone showed up just once. Distinct nucleotide sequences in the sample also encode this CDR3. This chain uses TRBV15 with TRBJ1-2; TRBD1 might be the D (5 bases). Trimming removed 0 bases from V and 6 bases from J, with 8 bases in between. This CDR3 has 13 amino acids. Germline assignment: CDR1 LNHNV and CDR2 YYDKDF (reference sequence). CDR3 amino acids: CATSREEGDGYTF. CDR3 bases: TGTGCCACCAGCAGAGAAGAAGGGGATGGCTACACCTTC.

This rearrangement joins TRBV5-5 to TRBJ2-7; 11 positions match TRBD2. The CDR3 sequence is 15 residues long. The V gene end was trimmed by 4 bases and the J gene end by 3 bases; junction bases not matched to a gene: 6. In germline, CDR1 is SGHKS, CDR2 YYEKEE (reference sequence). CDR3 loop: CASSPGLADVYEQYF. CDR3 sequence (DNA): TGTGCCAGCAGCCCGGGACTAGCGGATGTCTACGAGCAGTACTTC.

The rearrangement links TRBV6-5 to TRBJ1-2; D unresolved. The length of the CDR3 is 14 residues. Germline V lookup: CDR1 MNHEY, CDR2 SVGAGI. Trimming pared 5 bases from V and 2 bases from J, leaving 12 bases between. The CDR3 protein is CASSPTQANYGYTF. The CDR3 DNA is TGTGCCAGCAGTCCTACGCAGGCCAACTATGGCTACACCTTC.

The rearrangement links TRBV5-1 to TRBJ2-1; 14 nucleotides agree with TRBD2. Germline V gene lookup returns CDR1 SGHRS and CDR2 YFSETQ. CDR3 length: 15 residues. V dropped 7 bases and J dropped 9; count of bases not matched to a gene: 9. CDR3 nucleotides: TGCGCCAGCGGACGCGGGACTAGCGGGAGTGGTGAGCAGTTCTTC. Protein product: CASGRGTSGSGEQFF.

V is TRBV5-5 and J is TRBJ1-1; D remains ambiguous. CDR3 length: 14 amino acids. The V end lost 4 bases, the J end lost 5 bases, and 15 bases lay between the germline ends. Germline CDR1 is SGHKS and CDR2 is YYEKEE (reference sequence). CDR3 loop: CASSPRPERTEAFF. Written as DNA, the CDR3 is TGTGCCAGCAGCCCGCGGCCGGAAAGGACTGAAGCTTTCTTT.

This clone appeared a single time. The V and J genes are TRBV9 and TRBJ2-1; TRBD1 might be the D (5 bases). Germline V CDR1 and CDR2: SGDLS, YYNGEE. The CDR3 is made up of 13 amino acids. Trimming removed 0 bases at V and 9 bases at J, with 10 bases between. The CDR3 DNA reads TGTGCCAGCAGCGTAGCCAGGGTGAGTGAGCAGTTCTTC. Amino acids: CASSVARVSEQFF. The variable domain in full, completed from reference TRBV9 and TRBJ2-1, reads DSGVTQTPKHLITATGQRVTLRCSPRSGDLSVYWYQQSLDQGLQFLIQYYNGEERAKGNILERFSAQQFPDLHSELNLSSLELGDSALYFCASSVARVSEQFFGPGTRLTVL.

The count of this clone is one. The chain uses TRBV28 and TRBJ1-5; TRBD1 agrees at 9 bases. The length of the CDR3 is 14 residues. V trimming: 6 bases; J trimming: 6 bases; junction bases outside the gene matches: 6. CDR1 and CDR2 (germline): MDHEN, SYDVKM. CDR3 in amino acids: CASRAGQGGQPQHF. The CDR3 region has the DNA TGTGCCAGCAGGGCGGGACAGGGCGGTCAGCCCCAGCATTTT.

This clone was seen a single time. The chain uses TRBV10-1 and TRBJ2-7, with 8 bases aligning to TRBD2. Losses at the gene ends were 6 bases for V and 3 bases for J; bases not matched to a gene: 4. The CDR3 consists of 13 residues. CDR1 WNHNN and CDR2 SYGVQD come from the germline V gene (reference sequence). This chain's CDR3 is CASSEGLGYEQYF. CDR3 sequence (DNA): TGCGCCAGCAGCGAGGGACTAGGCTACGAGCAGTACTTC.